This T cell receptor beta chain stems from a study of cytomegalovirus exposure and HLA in healthy donors. A multiplex PCR was run with 60 Vbeta primers and 13 Jbeta primers. Assay: immunoSEQ multiplex PCR; the TCRdb copy retains only in-frame clones and omits some. The repertoire shows 40,000 to 45,000 clones; the top ten hold under 2%. Germline V lookup: CDR1 GTSNPN, CDR2 SVGIG (reference sequence). V was trimmed by 3 bases and J by 4 bases, leaving 12 bases between them. CDR3 length: 13 residues. Sequencing was done on a sample of PBMCs. The gene calls are TRBV30 and TRBJ1-2, with D unresolved. The source is a young woman in good health and CMV-seronegative. Here the CDR3 reads CAWSTIGGYGYTF. CDR3 nucleotide sequence: TGTGCCTGGAGCACAATTGGAGGCTATGGCTACACCTTC.